One sample yielded the 17 T cell receptor beta chains listed below, sequenced in a study of shared clonotypes between healthy human individuals. TCRdb keeps only in-frame clones here, not all; method: immunoSEQ multiplex PCR. Altogether about 1 million clones are present, approximately 72% being singletons, with the ten largest covering approximately 1.5%. Sequenced material: memory CD4+ T cells sorted from blood. This sample's subset: CD45RA-negative fraction. The receptors derive from a man in his late teens or twenties in good health.

The chain uses TRBV19 and TRBJ2-3; 7 bases map to TRBD2. Germline V gene data show CDR1 as LNHDA and CDR2 as SQIVND (reference sequence). This CDR3 comprises 15 residues. Trimming cost V 3 bases and J 1 base; bases outside gene matches: 4. This CDR3 is CASSITGGRTDTQYF. DNA for the CDR3: TGTGCCAGTAGTATCACGGGAGGCCGCACAGATACGCAGTATTTT.

The sample holds one count of this clone. The J gene is TRBJ2-5, the V gene TRBV10-2; 12 bases align to TRBD2. V lost 0 bases and J lost 7; bases outside the gene matches: 3. Germline CDR1 reads WSHSY; CDR2 reads SAAADI. The CDR3 has 15 residues. CDR3 residues: CASSESLAGGGTQYF. The CDR3 DNA reads as TGCGCCAGCAGTGAGTCCCTAGCGGGAGGGGGGACCCAGTACTTC.

This chain links TRBV27 with TRBJ1-6; 9 bases align to TRBD1. The CDR3 runs 16 residues. CDR1 is MNHEY and CDR2 is SMNVEV in the germline V gene (reference sequence). The ends lost 4 bases at V and 6 bases at J; junction bases unmatched: 7. The CDR3 reads CASSYLSQGANSPLHF. In DNA form, the CDR3 reads TGTGCCAGCAGTTATCTCTCACAGGGGGCTAATTCACCCCTCCACTTT.

CDR3 amino acids: CASSLGSVPGKLFF. In nucleotides, the CDR3 is TGTGCCAGCAGTTTAGGTTCTGTCCCTGGAAAACTGTTTTTT. The chain is built from TRBV28 and TRBJ1-4; unclear D gene. Trimming cost V 2 bases and J 10 bases, with 14 bases left between them. The CDR3 extends over 14 amino acids. Per germline, CDR1 MDHEN and CDR2 SYDVKM. Together with reference TRBV28 and TRBJ1-4, the CDR3 gives the full variable domain: DVKVTQSSRYLVKRTGEKVFLECVQDMDHENMFWYRQDPGLGLRLIYFSYDVKMKEKGDIPEGYSVSREKKERFSLILESASTNQTSMYLCASSLGSVPGKLFFGSGTQLSVL.

This sequence joins TRBV2 and TRBJ1-1, with D perhaps matching TRBD1 (6 bases). V was trimmed by 8 bases and J by 3 bases, leaving 16 bases between them. CDR1 and CDR2 (germline): SNHLY, FYNNEI. This CDR3 is 14 amino acids long. The CDR3 here is CASGSQGTDTEAFF. The CDR3, as DNA: TGTGCCAGCGGCTCGCAGGGGACGGACACTGAAGCTTTCTTT.

This clone was detected only a few times. V usage is TRBV30 and J usage is TRBJ1-3; 7 bases fit TRBD1. Germline values: CDR1 GTSNPN, CDR2 SVGIG (reference sequence). Germline trimming cut 8 bases from V and 0 bases from J; bases unmatched to any gene: 7. The CDR3 spans 14 residues. The CDR3 bases are TGTGCCGGGGGACAGCTACACTCTGGAAACACCATATATTTT. Encoded protein: CAGGQLHSGNTIYF.

The rearrangement uses TRBV7-9 and TRBJ1-2; a weak D match, TRBD1 (5 bases). CDR1 and CDR2 (germline): SEHNR, FQNEAQ (reference sequence). The V end lost 5 bases, the J end lost 1 base, and 8 bases lay between the germline ends. This CDR3 contains 13 residues. Here the CDR3 DNA reads TGTGCCAGCAGCCTCGGGGGTAACTATGGCTACACCTTC. Amino acid sequence: CASSLGGNYGYTF.

This chain joins TRBV4-1 and TRBJ2-2; no definite D call. The CDR3 totals 14 residues. Deletions cut 1 base from V and 6 bases from J, with 9 bases between. Germline V gene data show CDR1 as MGHRA and CDR2 as YSYEKL. The CDR3 region is CASSQGRNPGELFF. The CDR3 DNA sequence: TGCGCCAGCAGCCAAGGACGGAATCCCGGGGAGCTGTTTTTT.

This clone was recorded many times. This chain joins TRBV30 and TRBJ1-2; TRBD1 is a possible D gene (5 bases). Germline V gene sequence: CDR1 GTSNPN, CDR2 SVGIG (reference sequence). V was pared by 4 bases and J by 2 bases, with 11 bases between. The CDR3 totals 13 residues. The CDR3 protein is CAWMPGGNYGYTF. In DNA, the CDR3 is TGTGCCTGGATGCCGGGGGGAAACTATGGCTACACCTTC.

V usage is TRBV5-1 and J usage is TRBJ2-6; D is ambiguous. Trimming removed 3 bases from V and 2 bases from J, with 6 bases in between. CDR1 is SGHRS and CDR2 is YFSETQ in the germline V gene. The length of the CDR3 is 14 residues. The CDR3: CASSSLTGANVLTF. CDR3 nucleotide sequence: TGCGCCAGCAGCTCATTGACTGGGGCCAACGTCCTGACTTTC.

In regard to this clone: This same CDR3 is encoded by further DNA sequences in the sample. This rearrangement joins TRBV15 to TRBJ1-2; D is undetermined. Germline assignment: CDR1 LNHNV and CDR2 YYDKDF (reference sequence). Trimming cost V 0 bases and J 2 bases, with 7 bases left between them. The CDR3 totals 14 residues. The CDR3 sequence: CATSRDRGNYGYTF. CDR3 DNA: TGTGCCACCAGCAGAGATCGAGGCAACTATGGCTACACCTTC.

In regard to this clone: Other DNA sequences in this specimen translate into the identical CDR3. The V gene is TRBV14, the J gene TRBJ1-1; D unresolved. Trimming took off 0 bases at V and 6 bases at J, with 8 bases between the two ends. This CDR3 is built from 13 residues. CDR1 SGHDN and CDR2 FVKESK come from the germline V gene. The CDR3 region has the DNA TGTGCCAGCAGCCAAGATTTAAGGGCTGAAGCTTTCTTT. Amino acid sequence: CASSQDLRAEAFF.

The chain uses TRBV9 and TRBJ2-5; 8 nucleotides match TRBD1. The junction had 8 bases not matched to a gene; V was cut back by 2 bases and J by 2 bases. The CDR3 runs 16 residues. CDR1 and CDR2 from the germline V gene are SGDLS and YYNGEE. The CDR3 is CASSVTNRQGQETQYF. The CDR3, as DNA: TGTGCCAGCAGCGTTACGAACCGACAGGGGCAAGAGACCCAGTACTTC. Together with reference TRBV9 and TRBJ2-5, the CDR3 gives the full variable domain: DSGVTQTPKHLITATGQRVTLRCSPRSGDLSVYWYQQSLDQGLQFLIQYYNGEERAKGNILERFSAQQFPDLHSELNLSSLELGDSALYFCASSVTNRQGQETQYFGPGTRLLVL.

As regards this clone: This specimen includes other DNA sequences encoding the same CDR3. The rearrangement links TRBV18 to TRBJ1-5; no reliable D call. Germline V lookup: CDR1 KGHSH, CDR2 LQKENI. The CDR3 runs to 13 residues. The V end lost 2 bases, the J end lost 4 bases, and 6 bases lay between the germline ends. The CDR3 reads CASSPDKNQPQHF. In nucleotides, the CDR3 is TGTGCCAGCTCACCAGACAAAAATCAGCCCCAGCATTTT.

This rearrangement joins TRBV18 to TRBJ1-5; TRBD1 matches 9 bases. The germline V gene has CDR1 KGHSH and CDR2 LQKENI. The V gene end was trimmed by 3 bases and the J gene end by 3 bases; junction bases not matched to a gene: 12. The CDR3 runs 18 residues. CDR3 loop: CASSPGQGRGAPNQPQHF. The CDR3 nucleotides read TGTGCCAGCTCACCGGGACAGGGTAGAGGGGCCCCCAATCAGCCCCAGCATTTT.

This clone was counted ten times or more. The V call is TRBV13, the J call TRBJ1-2; D gene uncertain. Germline-derived CDR1 and CDR2 are PRHDT and FYEKMQ (reference sequence). Trimming took off 3 bases at V and 3 bases at J, with 5 bases between the two ends. CDR3 size: 12 residues. CDR3 region: CASSFLDYGYTF. Here the CDR3 DNA reads TGTGCCAGCAGCTTTTTGGACTATGGCTACACCTTC.

The chain links TRBV30 to TRBJ1-4, with 7 bases matching TRBD1. CDR1 and CDR2 from the germline V gene are GTSNPN and SVGIG (reference sequence). V shed 1 base, J shed 2 bases, and the junction held 4 bases outside the gene matches. The CDR3 is made up of 15 amino acids. CDR3 bases: TGTGCCTGGAGTGGGAGGGGGCGCACTAATGAAAAACTGTTTTTT. This gives the protein CAWSGRGRTNEKLFF.